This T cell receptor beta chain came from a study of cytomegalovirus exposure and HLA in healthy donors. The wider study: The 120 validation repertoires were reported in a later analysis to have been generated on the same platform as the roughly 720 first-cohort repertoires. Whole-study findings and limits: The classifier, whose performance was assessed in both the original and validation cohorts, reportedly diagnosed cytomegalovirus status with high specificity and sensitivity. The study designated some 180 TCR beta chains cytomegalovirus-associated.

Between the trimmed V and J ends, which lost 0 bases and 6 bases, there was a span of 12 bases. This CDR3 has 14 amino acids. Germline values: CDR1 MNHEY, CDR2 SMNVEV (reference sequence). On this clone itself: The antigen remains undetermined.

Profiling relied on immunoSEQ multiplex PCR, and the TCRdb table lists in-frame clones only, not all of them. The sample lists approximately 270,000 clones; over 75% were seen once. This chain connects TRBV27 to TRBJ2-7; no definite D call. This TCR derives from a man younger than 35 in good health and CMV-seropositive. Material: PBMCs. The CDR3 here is CASSLSALLFEQYF. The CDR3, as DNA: TGTGCCAGCAGTTTATCGGCACTATTATTCGAGCAGTACTTC.